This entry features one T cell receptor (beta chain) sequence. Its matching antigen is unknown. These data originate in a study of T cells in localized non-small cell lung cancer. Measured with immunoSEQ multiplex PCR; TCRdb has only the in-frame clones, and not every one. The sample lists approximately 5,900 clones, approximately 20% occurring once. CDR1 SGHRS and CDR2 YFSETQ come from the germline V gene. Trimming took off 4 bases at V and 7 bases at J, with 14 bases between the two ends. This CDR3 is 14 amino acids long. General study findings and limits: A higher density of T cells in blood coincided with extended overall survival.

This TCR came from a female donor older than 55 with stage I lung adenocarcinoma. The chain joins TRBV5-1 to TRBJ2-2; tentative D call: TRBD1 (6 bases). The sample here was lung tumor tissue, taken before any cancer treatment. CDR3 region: CASSQNRESGELFF. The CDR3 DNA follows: TGCGCCAGCAGCCAAAACAGGGAAAGCGGGGAGCTGTTTTTT.